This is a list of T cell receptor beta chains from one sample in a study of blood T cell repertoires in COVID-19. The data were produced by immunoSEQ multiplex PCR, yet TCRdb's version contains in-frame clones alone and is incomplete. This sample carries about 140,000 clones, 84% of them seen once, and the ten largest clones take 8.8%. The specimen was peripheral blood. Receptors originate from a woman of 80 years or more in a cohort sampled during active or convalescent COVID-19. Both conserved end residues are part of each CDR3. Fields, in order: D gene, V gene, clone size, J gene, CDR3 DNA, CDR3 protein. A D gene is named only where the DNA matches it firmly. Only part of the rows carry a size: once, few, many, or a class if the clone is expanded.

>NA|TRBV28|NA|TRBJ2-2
TGTGCCAGCAGTTCGGCCGCAGCGGCGAACACCGGGGAGCTGTTTTTT
CASSSAAAANTGELFF
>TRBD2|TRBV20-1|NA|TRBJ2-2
TGCAGTGCTAGTAGCGGGGGGGCCACCGGGGAGCTGTTTTTT
CSASSGGATGELFF
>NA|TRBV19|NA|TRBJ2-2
TGTGCCAGCCGACAGCTTCCGAACACCGGGGAGCTGTTTTTT
CASRQLPNTGELFF
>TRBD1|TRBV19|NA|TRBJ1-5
TGTGCCAGTAGTATCACCGGACAGGGGGGTTATAGCAATCAGCCCCAGCATTTT
CASSITGQGGYSNQPQHF
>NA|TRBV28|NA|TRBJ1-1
TGTGCCAGCAGCATAACGCTCGGCACTGAAGCTTTCTTT
CASSITLGTEAFF
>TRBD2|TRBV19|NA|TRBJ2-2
TGTGCCAGTGGGAACCCAAGGACTAGCGGGGCGGTCGGGGAGCTGTTTTTT
CASGNPRTSGAVGELFF
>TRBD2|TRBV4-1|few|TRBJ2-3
TGCGCCAGCAGCCGGAGGGCTAGCGGGGGAAGCACAGATACGCAGTATTTT
CASSRRASGGSTDTQYF
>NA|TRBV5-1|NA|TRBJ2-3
TGCGCCAGCAGCCTCAGTCGGGGATCAACTAGCACAGATACGCAGTATTTT
CASSLSRGSTSTDTQYF
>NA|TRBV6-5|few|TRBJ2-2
TGTGCCAGCAGTCACGGACAGAACACCGGGGAGCTGTTTTTT
CASSHGQNTGELFF
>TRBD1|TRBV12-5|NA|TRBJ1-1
TGTGCTAGTGGCCGCGACAGGGGCTGGGGCACTGAAGCTTTCTTT
CASGRDRGWGTEAFF
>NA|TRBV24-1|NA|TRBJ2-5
TGTGCCACCAGTGATCCTAACGAGGAGACCCAGTACTTC
CATSDPNEETQYF
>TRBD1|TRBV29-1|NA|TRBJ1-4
TGCAGCGTAAGACAACAGGGGGCGCGTCGTGAAAAACTGTTTTTT
CSVRQQGARREKLFF
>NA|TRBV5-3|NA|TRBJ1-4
TGTGCCAGAAGCTGGGCCACGAATGAAAAACTGTTTTTT
CARSWATNEKLFF
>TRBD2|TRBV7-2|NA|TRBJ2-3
TGTGCCAGCAGCTTAGGTCTAGCGGGGGACTACACAGATACGCAGTATTTT
CASSLGLAGDYTDTQYF
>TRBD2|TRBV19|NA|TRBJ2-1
TGTGCCAGTAGTATTGGTAGCGGGAGGGGTGAGCAGTTCTTC
CASSIGSGRGEQFF
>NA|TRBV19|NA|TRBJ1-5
TGTGCCAGTAGTATAGTCTCCGGCAATCAGCCCCAGCATTTT
CASSIVSGNQPQHF
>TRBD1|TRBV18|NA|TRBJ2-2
TGTGCCAGCTCACGGGACCGGACAGGGAACACCGGGGAGCTGTTTTTT
CASSRDRTGNTGELFF
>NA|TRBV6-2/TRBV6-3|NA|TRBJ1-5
TGTGCCAGCAGTAAGAGGGGAGGAGGCAATCAGCCCCAGCATTTT
CASSKRGGGNQPQHF
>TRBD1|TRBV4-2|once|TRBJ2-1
TGTGCCAGCAGCCAAGATCCCGGACAGGCTGGGTTCTTC
CASSQDPGQAGFF
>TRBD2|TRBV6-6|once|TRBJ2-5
TGTGCCAGCAGAGCTAGCGGGGGTCAAGAGACCCAGTACTTC
CASRASGGQETQYF
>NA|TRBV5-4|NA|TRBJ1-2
TGTGCCAGCAGCTTGGAAGGGGTGAGAGGCTACACCTTC
CASSLEGVRGYTF
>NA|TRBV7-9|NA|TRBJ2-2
TGTGCCAGCAGCTTGTCGCTCGGACAGCTGCTGTTTTTT
CASSLSLGQLLFF
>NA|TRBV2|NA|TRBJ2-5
TGTGCCAGCAGGCCATCGACAGGTGGGCAAGAGACCCAGTACTTC
CASRPSTGGQETQYF
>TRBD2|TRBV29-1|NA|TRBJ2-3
TGCAGCGTTGATATTATGGCGGGAGCCACAGATACGCAGTATTTT
CSVDIMAGATDTQYF
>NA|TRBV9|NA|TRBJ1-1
TGTGCCAGCAGCCCAACCGGGGGGGATAACACTGAAGCTTTCTTT
CASSPTGGDNTEAFF
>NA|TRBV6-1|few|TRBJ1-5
TGTGCCAGCAGTGAAACAGCTCAGGGAAGCCAGCCCCAGCATTTT
CASSETAQGSQPQHF
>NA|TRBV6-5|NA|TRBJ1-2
TGTGCCAGCAGTACGGCAGGGGCGGCTGGCTACACCTTC
CASSTAGAAGYTF
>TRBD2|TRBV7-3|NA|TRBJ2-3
TGTGCCAGCAGCTCCGGGGTAGCGGGGGGACACACAGATACGCAGTATTTT
CASSSGVAGGHTDTQYF
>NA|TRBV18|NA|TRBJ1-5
TGTGCCAGCGCGAGACAGGACAATCAGCCCCAGCATTTT
CASARQDNQPQHF
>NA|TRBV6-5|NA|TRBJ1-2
TGTGCCAGCAGGACAGACAGCAACTATGGCTACACCTTC
CASRTDSNYGYTF
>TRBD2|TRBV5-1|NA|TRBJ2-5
TGCGCCAGCAGCTCCCCTAGCGGGGGGGCCGCGGAGACCCAGTACTTC
CASSSPSGGAAETQYF
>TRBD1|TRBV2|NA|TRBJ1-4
TGTGCCAGCAGCCAAAGGGACAGCAGTAATGAAAAACTGTTTTTT
CASSQRDSSNEKLFF
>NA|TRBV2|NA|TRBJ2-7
TGTGCCAGCAGTGAAGAGTACGGGGTCAGAACCTACGAGCAGTACTTC
CASSEEYGVRTYEQYF
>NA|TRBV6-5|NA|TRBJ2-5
TGTGCCAGCAGTTACTCGGCTAGTGAGACCCAGTACTTC
CASSYSASETQYF
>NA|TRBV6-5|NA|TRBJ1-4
TGTGCCAGCAGTTCCTGGGGGGGTGAAAAACTGTTTTTT
CASSSWGGEKLFF
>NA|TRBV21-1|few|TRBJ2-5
TGTGCCACGCCGCCAGGGAGGGTCCAAGAGACCCAGTACTTC
CATPPGRVQETQYF
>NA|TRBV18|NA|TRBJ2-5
TGTGCCAGCTCACCTTTAAATGCCAGGGATCGTGGAGAGACCCAGTACTTC
CASSPLNARDRGETQYF
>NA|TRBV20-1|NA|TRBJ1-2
TGCAGTGCTAGTGACCGAACGAGGGGCTACACCTTC
CSASDRTRGYTF
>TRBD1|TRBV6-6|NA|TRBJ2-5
TGTGCCAGCAGTTACGGAAGGGGGCGCAAGGAGACCCAGTACTTC
CASSYGRGRKETQYF
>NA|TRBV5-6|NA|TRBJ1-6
TGTGCCAGCAGCTTGGTGGGCGGCAGGGATTCACCCCTCCACTTT
CASSLVGGRDSPLHF
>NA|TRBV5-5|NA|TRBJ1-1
TGTGCCAGCAGCTTGGTGGGCGAAGAACATGAAGCTTTCTTT
CASSLVGEEHEAFF
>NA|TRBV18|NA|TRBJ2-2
TGTGCCAGCTCACCACCCGGCAGGATCCCCGGGGAGCTGTTTTTT
CASSPPGRIPGELFF
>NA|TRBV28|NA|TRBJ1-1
TGTGCCAGCAGTTTATTACAGAACACTGAAGCTTTCTTT
CASSLLQNTEAFF